The next 26 T cell receptor beta chains were all read from a single sample in a study of cytomegalovirus exposure and HLA in healthy donors. Primers for the PCR totalled 60 Vbeta and 13 Jbeta. This table comes from immunoSEQ multiplex PCR, and its TCRdb copy is limited to in-frame clones, with some not included. The sample lists approximately 190,000 clones; 80% to 85% were seen once. Source material: PBMCs. The source of these receptors is a boy under 18 in good health and CMV-seronegative.

The rearrangement joins TRBV4-3 to TRBJ2-5; D may be TRBD1 (6 bases). This CDR3 region has 16 residues. Germline V CDR1 and CDR2: LGHNA, YSLEER. The V end was cut by 1 base, the J end by 0 bases, with 12 bases between. CDR3 nucleotides: TGCGCCAGCAGCCAAGGGTGGGACACGCACCAAGAGACCCAGTACTTC. It encodes CASSQGWDTHQETQYF.

The rearrangement joins TRBV5-6 to TRBJ2-3; TRBD2 matches 7 bases. Germline lookup yields CDR1 SGHDT and CDR2 YYEEEE. V shed 1 base and J 3 bases; nucleotides not matched to a gene: 8. The CDR3 loop spans 16 amino acids. The CDR3 DNA follows: TGTGCCAGCAGCTTGTGGGGGGGTGTAGGTACAGATACGCAGTATTTT. This encodes CASSLWGGVGTDTQYF.

This clone is a singleton in its sample. This chain joins TRBV15 and TRBJ2-1; TRBD1 matches 9 bases. Trimming at V came to 2 bases and at J to 3 bases, leaving 8 bases not matched to a gene. This CDR3 has 17 residues. Per germline, CDR1 LNHNV and CDR2 YYDKDF (reference sequence). The CDR3 protein is CATSRPTGQGFYNEQFF. CDR3 nucleotide sequence: TGTGCCACCAGCAGACCGACGGGACAGGGTTTCTACAATGAGCAGTTCTTC.

The chain is built from TRBV29-1 and TRBJ1-1; weak D call: TRBD1 (6 bases). Trimming left V 1 base short and J 0 bases short, with 15 bases between. The CDR3 runs to 16 residues. The germline CDR1 and CDR2 sequences are SQVTM and ANQGSEA. The CDR3 DNA sequence: TGCAGCGTTGAAGGGGGGCCTACGACGGTGAACACTGAAGCTTTCTTT. Protein: CSVEGGPTTVNTEAFF.

The genes are TRBV11-2 and TRBJ1-1; TRBD1 matches at 8 bases. Germline V gives CDR1 SGHAT, CDR2 FQNNGV. This CDR3 is built from 17 residues. The J segment lost 7 bases and the V segment lost 1 base, leaving 14 bases of the junction unmatched. For the CDR3, the DNA is TGTGCCAGCAGCTTAGCGCCGATGGACAGGGCGAACGGTGAAGCTTTCTTT. Translating gives CASSLAPMDRANGEAFF.

This CDR3 reads CASSFLTGSGNEKLFF. For the CDR3, the DNA is TGTGCCAGCAGCTTTCTCACAGGGAGTGGTAATGAAAAACTGTTTTTT. The chain employs TRBV5-6 and TRBJ1-4; D might be TRBD1 (6 bases). V was pared by 2 bases and J by 4 bases, with 15 bases between. The CDR3 is made up of 16 amino acids. Per the germline V gene, CDR1 is SGHDT and CDR2 is YYEEEE.

CDR3 residues: CASSQGYGTGAEKLFF. The CDR3 DNA sequence: TGCGCCAGCAGCCAAGGATATGGGACAGGGGCTGAAAAACTGTTTTTT. V usage is TRBV4-3 and J usage is TRBJ1-4, with 10 bases lining up with TRBD1. CDR3 length: 16 residues. The V gene end was trimmed by 1 base and the J gene end by 7 bases; junction bases not matched to a gene: 6. Germline assignment: CDR1 LGHNA and CDR2 YSLEER.

The table lists this clone with a count of one. The chain links TRBV14 to TRBJ2-1; 12 bases are a match to TRBD2. The ends lost 4 bases at V and 4 bases at J; junction bases unmatched: 11. Germline V gene lookup returns CDR1 SGHDN and CDR2 FVKESK. The CDR3 has 18 residues. CDR3 loop: CASSPLSTSGSGYNEQFF. CDR3 nucleotides: TGTGCCAGCAGCCCGTTATCGACTAGCGGGAGTGGATACAATGAGCAGTTCTTC.

Comments on this clone: The sample holds other DNA sequences that translate to the same CDR3. The chain uses TRBV9 and TRBJ2-3; D is unresolved. There are 11 residues in the CDR3. Germline V gene lookup returns CDR1 SGDLS and CDR2 YYNGEE. Trimming stripped 4 bases from V and 6 bases from J, with 6 bases between. Here the CDR3 DNA reads TGTGCCAGCAGCCCCGGGGATACGCAGTATTTT. Protein: CASSPGDTQYF.

The chain carries TRBV19 and TRBJ1-1; tentatively, D is TRBD1 (5 bases). This CDR3 is built from 13 residues. The V end was cut by 6 bases, the J end by 4 bases, with 12 bases between. Looked up from germline, CDR1 is LNHDA and CDR2 is SQIVND (reference sequence). CDR3 in amino acids: CASSFRGSTEAFF. The CDR3 DNA sequence: TGTGCCAGTAGCTTTCGGGGGAGCACTGAAGCTTTCTTT.

The gene calls are TRBV29-1 and TRBJ1-1, with D uncertain. The CDR3 sequence is 12 residues long. CDR1 is SQVTM and CDR2 is ANQGSEA in the germline V gene. V dropped 6 bases and J dropped 1 base, with 9 bases sitting between them. The CDR3 is CSVPPGNTEAFF. In DNA form, the CDR3 reads TGCAGCGTGCCCCCAGGGAACACTGAAGCTTTCTTT.

The V and J genes are TRBV28 and TRBJ2-6; TRBD1 agrees at 7 bases. This CDR3 is 15 amino acids long. The germline gives CDR1 MDHEN, CDR2 SYDVKM. Losses at the gene ends were 7 bases for V and 2 bases for J; bases not matched to a gene: 5. This CDR3 reads CASTLQGAGANVLTF. The CDR3 bases are TGTGCCAGCACCCTTCAGGGGGCTGGGGCCAACGTCCTGACTTTC.

The chain links TRBV9 to TRBJ2-3; 13 nucleotides line up with TRBD2. In germline, CDR1 is SGDLS, CDR2 YYNGEE. Trimming took 3 bases from V and 4 from J; bases not matched to a gene: 14. CDR3 length: 19 amino acids. The CDR3 DNA sequence: TGTGCCAGCAGCGCACTAGCGGGAGGGCACTCGCGTCCCGCAGATACGCAGTATTTT. Residues: CASSALAGGHSRPADTQYF.

The rearrangement uses TRBV5-8 and TRBJ1-5; 8 bases map to TRBD1. The junction had 22 bases not matched to a gene; V was cut back by 7 bases and J by 4 bases. This CDR3 is 19 amino acids long. CDR1 is SGHTS and CDR2 is YDEGEE in the germline V gene. The CDR3 nucleotides read TGTGCCAGCGCGGGACAGGCCAGAGTATCCACGAGGGTTAATCAGCCCCAGCATTTT. This sequence encodes CASAGQARVSTRVNQPQHF.

The chain is built from TRBV6-1 and TRBJ1-4, with D possibly being TRBD1 (6 bases). Per germline, CDR1 MNHNS and CDR2 SASEGT. Trimming took off 5 bases at V and 0 bases at J, with 10 bases between the two ends. The CDR3 has 15 residues. The CDR3 protein is CASSKGGATNEKLFF. The CDR3 nucleotides are TGTGCCAGCAGTAAAGGGGGAGCAACTAATGAAAAACTGTTTTTT.

The chain carries TRBV5-1 and TRBJ2-1; the match to TRBD2 covers 14 bases. The CDR3 runs to 16 residues. V shed 5 bases, J shed 0 bases, and the junction held 1 base outside the gene matches. Germline V CDR1 and CDR2: SGHRS, YFSETQ. The CDR3 DNA follows: TGCGCCAGCAGAGGGACTAGCGGGAGCTCCTACAATGAGCAGTTCTTC. It encodes CASRGTSGSSYNEQFF.

This chain links TRBV7-2 with TRBJ1-6; 7 nucleotides match TRBD1. CDR1 and CDR2 (germline): SGHTA, FQGNSA. The CDR3 extends over 16 amino acids. The trim removed 6 bases at V and 5 bases at J, leaving 10 bases unmatched. CDR3 residues: CASSHTGTANNSPLHF. DNA of the CDR3: TGTGCCAGCAGTCATACGGGGACAGCTAATAATTCACCCCTCCACTTT.

The chain joins TRBV9 to TRBJ2-1, with TRBD1 as a possible D gene (7 bases). Germline loops: CDR1 SGDLS, CDR2 YYNGEE. Trimming stripped 6 bases from V and 1 base from J, with 11 bases between. The CDR3 contains 14 residues. The CDR3 DNA is TGTGCCAGCAACGGGGGACAGTCCTACAATGAGCAGTTCTTC. It yields the protein CASNGGQSYNEQFF. Variable domain in full (rest from reference TRBV9 and TRBJ2-1): DSGVTQTPKHLITATGQRVTLRCSPRSGDLSVYWYQQSLDQGLQFLIQYYNGEERAKGNILERFSAQQFPDLHSELNLSSLELGDSALYFCASNGGQSYNEQFFGPGTRLTVL.

V gene TRBV7-9 combines with J gene TRBJ2-7; tentative D call: TRBD2 (6 bases). With 5 bases removed from V and 3 bases from J, the gap between germline ends came to 20 bases. Germline V gene lookup returns CDR1 SEHNR and CDR2 FQNEAQ (reference sequence). The CDR3 has 16 amino acids. For the CDR3, the DNA is TGTGCCAGCAGCCCACGGGGAGGTGGCCTAGTCTACGAGCAGTACTTC. Translation: CASSPRGGGLVYEQYF.

The rearrangement links TRBV2 to TRBJ2-1; perhaps TRBD2 as D (6 bases). CDR1 is SNHLY, CDR2 FYNNEI, per germline. Between the trimmed V and J ends, which lost 4 bases and 7 bases, there was a span of 17 bases. The CDR3 length is 15 residues. In nucleotides, the CDR3 is TGTGCCAGCAGTGTGGAGGGGCTGGGGCATAATGAGCAGTTCTTC. This encodes CASSVEGLGHNEQFF.

The chain couples TRBV28 to TRBJ2-7; D perhaps matches TRBD1 (5 bases). CDR1 and CDR2 from the germline V gene are MDHEN and SYDVKM. The CDR3 is 16 amino acids. Trimming cost V 3 bases and J 4 bases, with 19 bases left between them. CDR3 coding DNA: TGTGCCAGCAGTTTCATACCCAGGGTTTTAGAGTACGAGCAGTACTTC. Its protein product is CASSFIPRVLEYEQYF.

This chain joins TRBV4-1 and TRBJ2-3; 7 positions match TRBD2. The germline CDR1 and CDR2 sequences are MGHRA and YSYEKL. Trimming at V came to 3 bases and at J to 5 bases, leaving 8 bases not matched to a gene. CDR3 size: 15 residues. The chain's CDR3 is CASSQTTSLQDTQYF. The CDR3 region has the DNA TGCGCCAGCAGCCAGACGACTAGCCTCCAAGATACGCAGTATTTT.

J is TRBJ1-1 and V is TRBV28; D is undetermined. The CDR3 is 12 residues long. Germline V gene data show CDR1 as MDHEN and CDR2 as SYDVKM. Deletions cut 5 bases from V and 7 bases from J, with 11 bases between. As DNA, the CDR3 is TGTGCCAGCAGTCTACAACCGGGTGAAGCTTTCTTT. Translating it yields CASSLQPGEAFF. Based on the CDR3 plus reference TRBV28 and TRBJ1-1, the full variable domain is DVKVTQSSRYLVKRTGEKVFLECVQDMDHENMFWYRQDPGLGLRLIYFSYDVKMKEKGDIPEGYSVSREKKERFSLILESASTNQTSMYLCASSLQPGEAFFGQGTRLTVV.

The V and J genes are TRBV9 and TRBJ1-4, with a tentative D call TRBD1 (6 bases). Germline CDR1 reads SGDLS; CDR2 reads YYNGEE. The CDR3 has 17 residues. V lost 0 bases, J lost 4 bases, and 16 bases lay in between. The DNA of the CDR3 is TGTGCCAGCAGCGTAGCTACGGGAGGGGGGAATAATGAAAAACTGTTTTTT. Translation: CASSVATGGGNNEKLFF. Complete variable domain (other parts from reference TRBV9 and TRBJ1-4): DSGVTQTPKHLITATGQRVTLRCSPRSGDLSVYWYQQSLDQGLQFLIQYYNGEERAKGNILERFSAQQFPDLHSELNLSSLELGDSALYFCASSVATGGGNNEKLFFGSGTQLSVL.

The rearrangement uses TRBV5-1 and TRBJ1-6; D uncertain. There are 17 residues in the CDR3. V was pared by 4 bases and J by 8 bases, with 22 bases between. Germline V gene sequence: CDR1 SGHRS, CDR2 YFSETQ. Here the CDR3 DNA reads TGCGCCAGCAGCAACTCTCGCGGTCCCGATAACTATTCACCCCTCCACTTT. Protein: CASSNSRGPDNYSPLHF.

This rearrangement joins TRBV5-1 to TRBJ2-1, with D hard to call. Trimming pared 0 bases from V and 9 bases from J, leaving 10 bases between. The V gene's germline CDR1 is SGHRS and CDR2 YFSETQ. The CDR3 is 13 residues long. In nucleotides, the CDR3 is TGCGCCAGCAGCTTGGTGGTAGAGGCTGAGCAGTTCTTC. Its translation: CASSLVVEAEQFF.